The source of this T cell receptor (beta chain) is a study of blood T cell repertoires in COVID-19. Study at large: Sites in the United States, Italy and Spain provided acute and convalescent COVID-19 samples.

Using immunoSEQ multiplex PCR, the repertoire was profiled, and TCRdb retains in-frame clones only, with some absent. In the table there are a few hundred thousand clones, 80% to 90% of which are singletons. This CDR3 spans 15 amino acids. In germline, CDR1 is SGDLS, CDR2 YYNGEE. Trimming removed 2 bases from V and 4 bases from J; junction bases left unmatched: 5. In Cohort 3, a recovered donor had either two negative PCRs, clearance, or symptom resolution. The chain joins TRBV9 to TRBJ2-7, with 11 bases identical to TRBD1. The TCR was taken from a man aged 30-40 years who had recovered from COVID-19. The sample comprised PBMCs or T cells enriched from blood (not recorded which). CDR3 nucleotide sequence: TGTGCCAGCAGCGTGGGACAGGGGGTCCATTACGAGCAGTACTTC. Residues: CASSVGQGVHYEQYF.